The present T cell receptor beta chain was sequenced within a study of T cells after yellow fever vaccination. A few counts support this clonotype. TCRdb ran MiXCR on the 5' RACE reads and lists one entry per CDR3 protein. The data contain roughly 110,000 distinct CDR3 sequences, roughly 8.9% of them singletons. With 5 bases clipped from V and 2 bases from J, the junction kept 5 bases outside the gene matches. The CDR3 is 15 residues long. The germline gives CDR1 DFQATT, CDR2 SNEGSKA (reference sequence). This receptor was identified in a man aged 30 to 45 who received the YFV17D yellow fever vaccine. V and J are TRBV20-1 and TRBJ2-1; 11 bases map to TRBD2. The specimen was CD8+ T cells sorted from PBMCs, collected 45 days after the yellow fever booster vaccination. This CDR3 is CSARQTSGTYNEQFF. The DNA of the CDR3 is TGCAGTGCTCGACAGACTAGCGGGACCTACAATGAGCAGTTCTTC.